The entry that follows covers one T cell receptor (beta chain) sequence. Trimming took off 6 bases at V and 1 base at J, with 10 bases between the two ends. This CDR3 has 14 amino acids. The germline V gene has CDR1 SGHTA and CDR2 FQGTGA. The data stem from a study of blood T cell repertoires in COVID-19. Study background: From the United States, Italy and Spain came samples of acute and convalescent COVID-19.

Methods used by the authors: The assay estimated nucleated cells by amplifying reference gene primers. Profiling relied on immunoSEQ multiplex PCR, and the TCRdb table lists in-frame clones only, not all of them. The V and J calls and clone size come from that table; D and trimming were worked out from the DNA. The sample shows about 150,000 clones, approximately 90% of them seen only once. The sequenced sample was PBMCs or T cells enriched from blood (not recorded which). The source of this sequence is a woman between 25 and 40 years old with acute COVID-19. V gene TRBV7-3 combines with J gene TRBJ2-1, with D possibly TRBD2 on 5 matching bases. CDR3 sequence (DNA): TGTGCCAGCAGTCCCTGGAGGTCCTACAATGAGCAGTTCTTC. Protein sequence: CASSPWRSYNEQFF.